This TCR beta chain was retrieved from a study of shared clonotypes between healthy human individuals. As to this clone: What it recognizes is unknown.

The donor population consisted of healthy HIV-negative adults with no recent acute infections or vaccinations. CD45RA+ naive and CD45RA-negative memory subsets were separated from CD4+ cells. Study-level findings and limits: Of the naive CD4 clonotypes, roughly 5.5% were shared across a handful of donors. Only a few donors were included, so the genetic and exposure-history diversity represented was limited.

This CDR3 contains 16 residues. V lost 7 bases to trimming and J lost 3 bases, with 19 bases between them. The germline V gene has CDR1 SGHAT and CDR2 FQNNGV. Assay used: immunoSEQ multiplex PCR; TCRdb lists only in-frame clones, some missing. The data show a few hundred thousand clones, more than 95% seen once. The rearrangement joins TRBV11-2 to TRBJ2-1, with D perhaps matching TRBD1 (6 bases). The sample comprised naive CD4+ T cells sorted from blood. Subset specified: CD45RA+ positively selected. The TCR sequence derives from a woman aged 25 to 39 in good health. As DNA, the CDR3 is TGTGCCAGCAACCCCAGGGGAGCATCCGACTACAATGAGCAGTTCTTC. This encodes CASNPRGASDYNEQFF.